The 18 T cell receptor beta chains reported below all come from one sample, sequenced in a study of blood T cell repertoires in COVID-19. The repertoire was sequenced with immunoSEQ multiplex PCR; TCRdb's copy has only in-frame clones and lacks some. The table includes fewer than 100,000 clones, approximately 80% detected once. The sequencing sample was made of peripheral blood. The origin of the receptors is a woman in her 70s with acute or convalescent COVID-19.

The V call is TRBV5-1, the J call TRBJ2-7, with TRBD1 matching over 7 bases. The CDR3 length is 16 residues. Germline V CDR1 and CDR2: SGHRS, YFSETQ. Unmatched junction bases numbered 7, after V lost 0 bases and J lost 1 base. CDR3 sequence: CASSLALTGLSYEQYF. The CDR3 region has the DNA TGCGCCAGCAGCTTGGCGCTGACAGGGCTATCCTACGAGCAGTACTTC.

The chain links TRBV23-1 to TRBJ1-5, with TRBD1 identical over 10 bases. TRBV23-1 is annotated as an ORF whose role is uncertain. CDR3 length: 16 amino acids. V shed 2 bases and J 7 bases; nucleotides not matched to a gene: 8. CDR3 region: CASSQKDRGRVQPQHF. The CDR3 DNA is TGCGCCAGCAGTCAAAAAGACAGGGGGCGGGTCCAGCCCCAGCATTTT.

The gene calls are TRBV30 and TRBJ2-1; 11 bases map to TRBD2. Germline lookup yields CDR1 GTSNPN and CDR2 SVGIG (reference sequence). There are 15 residues in the CDR3. The V gene end was trimmed by 7 bases and the J gene end by 4 bases; junction bases not matched to a gene: 9. The CDR3 sequence: CASQSGTSGYNEQFF. The CDR3 DNA reads as TGTGCCTCACAGTCCGGGACTAGCGGATACAATGAGCAGTTCTTC.

J is TRBJ1-1 and V is TRBV6-5; D might be TRBD1 (6 bases). CDR1 and CDR2 from the germline V gene are MNHEY and SVGAGI. This CDR3 is 12 amino acids long. Trimming removed 8 bases at V and 4 bases at J, with 11 bases between. The CDR3 DNA sequence: TGTGCCAGCCGGACAGTTAGCACTGAAGCTTTCTTT. As protein: CASRTVSTEAFF.

The rearrangement uses TRBV7-9 and TRBJ1-6, with 7 bases identical to TRBD1. The V gene end was trimmed by 1 base and the J gene end by 4 bases; junction bases not matched to a gene: 4. This CDR3 contains 16 residues. CDR1 SEHNR and CDR2 FQNEAQ come from the germline V gene (reference sequence). CDR3 DNA sequence: TGTGCCAGCAGCTTAGAGGGACAGCTATATAATTCACCCCTCCACTTT. The encoded protein is CASSLEGQLYNSPLHF. Combining the CDR3 with reference TRBV7-9 and TRBJ1-6 gives the whole variable domain DTGVSQNPRHKITKRGQNVTFRCDPISEHNRLYWYRQTLGQGPEFLTYFQNEAQLEKSRLLSDRFSAERPKGSFSTLEIQRTEQGDSAMYLCASSLEGQLYNSPLHFGNGTRLTVT.

This chain connects TRBV6-5 to TRBJ2-7; TRBD2 might be the D (5 bases). This CDR3 has 13 amino acids. Deletions cut 7 bases from V and 5 bases from J, with 15 bases between. In germline, CDR1 is MNHEY, CDR2 SVGAGI. The CDR3 protein is CASTRRGSNEQYF. In DNA, the CDR3 is TGTGCCAGCACCAGAAGAGGGAGCAACGAGCAGTACTTC.

The chain couples TRBV7-3 to TRBJ2-1; 14 nucleotides agree with TRBD2. J lost 0 bases, V lost 4 bases, and 5 bases had no gene match. Germline lookup yields CDR1 SGHTA and CDR2 FQGTGA. This CDR3 has 18 amino acids. CDR3 in DNA: TGTGCCAGCAGCTCATGGACTAGCGGGAGGAGCTCCTACAATGAGCAGTTCTTC. Protein product: CASSSWTSGRSSYNEQFF.

The J gene is TRBJ2-3, the V gene TRBV3-1 (or the pseudogene TRBV3-2), with 9 bases fitting TRBD1. The junction had 8 bases not matched to a gene; V was cut back by 4 bases and J by 6 bases. The germline CDR1 and CDR2 sequences are LGHDT and YNNKEL (reference sequence). This CDR3 region has 15 residues. The DNA of the CDR3 is TGTGCCAGCAGCCTCGGACAGGGGACCTTCGATACGCAGTATTTT. Translating gives CASSLGQGTFDTQYF.

DNA of the CDR3: TGTGCCAGCAGGAGTGATGCGAACACTGAAGCTTTCTTT. Translating gives CASRSDANTEAFF. The chain has TRBV9 and TRBJ1-1, with unresolved D. Germline V gene sequence: CDR1 SGDLS, CDR2 YYNGEE. Trimming removed 5 bases from V and 1 base from J, with 9 bases in between. The CDR3 loop spans 13 amino acids.

This chain joins TRBV28 and TRBJ2-3; a weak D match, TRBD2 (6 bases). Trimming pared 1 base from V and 6 bases from J, leaving 14 bases between. CDR3 length equals 15 residues. Germline V lookup: CDR1 MDHEN, CDR2 SYDVKM. CDR3 amino acids: CASSLLRGGGDTQYF. In nucleotides, the CDR3 is TGTGCCAGCAGTTTATTGCGGGGAGGTGGGGATACGCAGTATTTT.

This clone showed up just once. The chain is built from TRBV12-3 or TRBV12-4 and TRBJ2-7; TRBD2 is a possible D gene (6 bases). This CDR3 has 12 amino acids. V lost 3 bases and J 6 bases, leaving 9 bases between the germline ends. The chain's CDR3 is CASSLTRSEQYF. CDR3 nucleotides: TGTGCCAGCAGTTTGACTAGGTCCGAGCAGTACTTC.

The J gene is TRBJ2-2, the V gene TRBV12-2; the DNA was not compared with TRBD2, the D call given in the table. TRBV12-2 has pseudogene status. CDR3 length: 17 amino acids. This CDR3 reads CASRLEDLAGAGGELFF. The CDR3 DNA is TGTGCAAGTCGCTTAGAGGATTTAGCGGGGGCGGGCGGGGAGCTGTTTTTT.

The J gene is TRBJ2-1, the V gene TRBV7-2; TRBD1 aligns across 9 bases. Germline CDR1 SGHTA, CDR2 FQGNSA. This CDR3 is 16 amino acids long. With 0 bases clipped from V and 3 bases from J, the junction kept 3 bases outside the gene matches. The CDR3 nucleotides read TGTGCCAGCAGCTTAGCAGGGACAGGGTTCTACAATGAGCAGTTCTTC. Amino acids: CASSLAGTGFYNEQFF.

This clone appeared once. The chain recombines TRBV19 with TRBJ2-6; 9 bases are shared with TRBD1. The CDR3 is 15 residues long. The trim removed 7 bases at V and 1 base at J, leaving 2 bases unmatched. CDR1 is LNHDA, CDR2 SQIVND, per germline (reference sequence). CDR3 loop: CASKQGASGANVLTF. DNA of the CDR3: TGTGCCAGTAAACAGGGGGCATCTGGGGCCAACGTCCTGACTTTC. Full variable domain (outside the CDR3, taken from reference TRBV19 and TRBJ2-6): DGGITQSPKYLFRKEGQNVTLSCEQNLNHDAMYWYRQDPGQGLRLIYYSQIVNDFQKGDIAEGYSVSREKKESFPLTVTSAQKNPTAFYLCASKQGASGANVLTFGAGSRLTVL.

J is TRBJ2-5 and V is TRBV18, with 7 positions matching TRBD2. J lost 4 bases, V lost 5 bases, and 4 bases had no gene match. This CDR3 comprises 13 residues. Per germline, CDR1 KGHSH and CDR2 LQKENI. Here the CDR3 DNA reads TGTGCCAGCTCAGAACTAGCGCCAGAGACCCAGTACTTC. It codes for CASSELAPETQYF. Full variable domain (missing parts from reference TRBV18 and TRBJ2-5): NAGVMQNPRHLVRRRGQEARLRCSPMKGHSHVYWYRQLPEEGLKFMVYLQKENIIDESGMPKERFSAEFPKEGPSILRIQQVVRGDSAAYFCASSELAPETQYFGPGTRLLVL.

The chain has TRBV12-3 or TRBV12-4 and TRBJ1-1; a weak D match, TRBD1 (5 bases). V shed 3 bases and J shed 10 bases, with 15 bases lying between them. This CDR3 contains 13 residues. Written as DNA, the CDR3 is TGTGCCAGCAGTTTGCAGGACACCCTGAGAGCTTTCTTT. Its translation: CASSLQDTLRAFF.

The chain uses TRBV6-6 and TRBJ1-3; D is unclear. From germline, CDR1 is MNHNY and CDR2 SVGAGI (reference sequence). The CDR3 contains 16 residues. Trimming removed 5 bases from V and 4 bases from J, with 18 bases in between. This chain's CDR3 is CASSPSLQRGGNTIYF. The CDR3 nucleotides read TGTGCCAGCAGTCCCTCCCTACAACGGGGAGGAAACACCATATATTTT.

This sequence joins TRBV4-3 and TRBJ1-2, with D tentatively TRBD1 (5 bases). The CDR3 is made up of 14 amino acids. The V gene's germline CDR1 is LGHNA and CDR2 YSLEER. V was pared by 1 base and J by 3 bases, with 9 bases between. The CDR3 protein is CASSQGGSYYGYTF. The CDR3 DNA reads as TGCGCCAGCAGCCAAGGGGGCAGCTACTATGGCTACACCTTC.